The clone carrying this T cell receptor beta chain showed up many times. Its antigen is not identified. This entry comes from a study of metastatic and nonmetastatic thyroid tumors. Study background: Repertoires of blood and of tissue (tumor or nodule) from malignant and benign thyroid patients were compared.

MiXCR reprocessed the PCR reads for TCRdb. The sample consists of under 15,000 clones, around a quarter of them appearing once. The study's findings and limits: Malignant thyroid tumors reportedly had TCR beta diversity that was significantly higher than in benign nodules, in blood and tumor.

All patients were untreated before thyroid surgery. The ends lost 5 bases at V and 6 bases at J; junction bases unmatched: 6. Germline CDR1 SEHNR, CDR2 FQNEAQ (reference sequence). The CDR3 consists of 14 residues. This sequence was found in a female donor with papillary thyroid cancer or a benign thyroid nodule (not recorded which). Some clones in this sample may be carry-over from other donors' samples. Sequenced material: blood. The rearrangement links TRBV7-9 to TRBJ2-1; 8 positions agree with TRBD2. CDR3 sequence: CASSPLGLANEQFF. CDR3 coding DNA: TGTGCCAGCAGCCCCCTAGGACTAGCCAATGAGCAGTTCTTC.